Here is one T cell receptor beta chain with its context. The entry originates in a study of Ad26.COV2.S vaccination and SARS-CoV-2 variants. Study-wide context: The vaccine Ad26.COV2.S was put into the muscle once, or twice with 56 days between.

The protocol was immunoSEQ multiplex PCR, while the TCRdb copy is restricted to in-frame clones and leaves out a portion. The table has around 450,000 clones, approximately 89% seen once. Sample treatment: approximately 18 received Ad26.COV2.S at low or high dose, single or two shots; 5 received placebo; per-sample allocation not given. Sampling took place 63 days after the first vaccine or placebo injection. Vaccination used an Ad26 vector expressing Wuhan-strain SARS-CoV-2 spike. Germline loops: CDR1 SGDLS, CDR2 YYNGEE. J lost 0 bases, V lost 3 bases, and 9 bases had no gene match. The CDR3 covers 17 residues.

The source is a person aged 18-65 years who received the Ad26.COV2.S COVID-19 vaccine or a placebo. This sample comprised peripheral blood, obtained in a trial of Ad26.COV2.S vaccine versus placebo. V gene TRBV9 combines with J gene TRBJ1-3, with 7 bases lining up with TRBD1. The CDR3 spells CASSEQTGRLSGNTIYF. CDR3 DNA sequence: TGTGCCAGCAGCGAACAGACAGGGCGCCTCTCTGGAAACACCATATATTTT.